This entry is about one T cell receptor (beta chain). This sample was included in a study of blood T cells in healthy people across ages. As for the study in general: Through template switching, about one barcoded beta molecule was captured per two T cells, as measured in model experiments.

Together with a sample-barcoded 5' primer, a J-beta primer mix was included in a second PCR lasting roughly 6 to 12 cycles. TCRdb reprocessed the 5' RACE reads with MiXCR, giving one entry per CDR3 protein. The sample holds approximately 830,000 distinct CDR3 sequences; about 59% are singletons and the top ten take 25% to 35%. V lost 0 bases, J lost 0 bases, and 9 bases lay in between. From germline, CDR1 is DFQATT and CDR2 SNEGSKA (reference sequence). The CDR3 sequence is 15 residues long. The TCR sequence derives from a man aged 25 to 40 in good health. The chain combines TRBV20-1 with TRBJ1-5; D may be TRBD1 (5 bases). Input material: blood. The CDR3 bases are TGCAGTGCTAGAGATGGGGGGGATAGCAATCAGCCCCAGCATTTT. Its translation: CSARDGGDSNQPQHF.